The rows below give T cell receptor beta chains drawn from one sample of a study of blood T cell repertoires in COVID-19. Generated by immunoSEQ multiplex PCR, the TCRdb table keeps only in-frame clones and is missing some. Counted here are about 100,000 clones, more than 70% occurring once; the ten biggest clones make up roughly 13%. Sequencing was carried out using peripheral blood. These receptor sequences come from a woman aged 55-70 years in a cohort sampled during active or convalescent COVID-19. CDR3s include the opening cysteine and the closing phenylalanine or tryptophan. The D gene is left open where the match is weak. Size is stated for part of the rows, as once, few or many counts, or as a class when the clone is expanded.

>NA|NA|TRBV2|TRBJ2-3
CASKPGLVTDTQYF
TGTGCCAGCAAACCGGGACTTGTGACAGATACGCAGTATTTT
>NA|NA|TRBV19|TRBJ1-1
CASSTWTDSEAFF
TGTGCCAGTAGTACCTGGACTGACTCAGAAGCTTTCTTT
>NA|NA|TRBV7-9|TRBJ1-3
CASSSQGTGNTIYF
TGTGCCAGCAGCTCCCAGGGGACTGGAAACACCATATATTTT
>NA|NA|TRBV7-7|TRBJ2-7
CASTARTPRSSYEQYF
TGTGCTAGCACCGCTAGGACACCGCGCAGCTCCTACGAGCAGTACTTC
>NA|NA|TRBV2|TRBJ2-7
CASSSGFSYEQYF
TGTGCCAGCAGTTCCGGGTTCTCCTACGAGCAGTACTTC
>NA|NA|TRBV6-5|TRBJ1-5
CASVLTSNQPQHF
TGTGCCAGCGTTCTCACCAGTAATCAGCCCCAGCATTTT
>TRBD1|few|TRBV12-3/TRBV12-4|TRBJ2-7
CASRGTGREQYF
TGTGCCAGCAGGGGGACAGGTCGGGAGCAGTACTTC
>TRBD1|NA|TRBV18|TRBJ2-3
CASSFNPGQGTDTQYF
TGTGCCAGCTCGTTCAATCCGGGACAGGGCACAGATACGCAGTATTTT
>TRBD1|NA|TRBV6-4|TRBJ2-3
CASSDSGTGTDTQYF
TGTGCCAGCAGTGACTCTGGGACAGGGACAGATACGCAGTATTTT
>NA|NA|TRBV6-6|TRBJ2-4
CASSYSQGTKNIQYF
TGTGCCAGCAGTTACTCACAGGGTACCAAAAACATTCAGTACTTC
>TRBD1|NA|TRBV30|TRBJ1-6
CAWSRTGSWSPLHF
TGTGCCTGGAGTCGGACAGGGTCATGGTCACCCCTCCACTTT
>TRBD1|few|TRBV6-1|TRBJ1-5
CASSAHRYRGSGNQPQHF
TGTGCCAGCAGTGCCCACCGTTACAGGGGATCTGGCAATCAGCCCCAGCATTTT
>NA|NA|TRBV10-3|TRBJ1-6
CAISAGQSGNSPLHF
TGTGCCATCAGTGCTGGGCAGTCGGGGAATTCACCCCTCCACTTT
>TRBD1|NA|TRBV11-2|TRBJ1-1
CASSQGALMNTEAFF
TGTGCCAGCAGTCAGGGGGCCCTCATGAACACTGAAGCTTTCTTT
>NA|NA|TRBV19|TRBJ2-1
CASVDQGYNEQFF
TGTGCCAGTGTCGATCAGGGTTACAATGAGCAGTTCTTC
>TRBD1|once|TRBV15|TRBJ1-5
CATSPDRGDGQPQHF
TGTGCCACCAGCCCCGACAGGGGCGACGGACAGCCCCAGCATTTT
>NA|NA|TRBV7-3|TRBJ1-1
CASSPSGGPMSEAFF
TGTGCCAGCAGCCCATCGGGGGGGCCGATGTCTGAAGCTTTCTTT
>TRBD1|NA|TRBV6-4|TRBJ1-4
CASSPGQSRNEKLFF
TGTGCCAGCAGCCCGGGACAGTCGAGGAATGAAAAACTGTTTTTT
>TRBD1|NA|TRBV3-1/TRBV3-2|TRBJ1-1
CASSRPTGANTEAFF
TGTGCCAGCAGCCGCCCGACAGGGGCGAACACTGAAGCTTTCTTT
>NA|few|TRBV6-5|TRBJ2-1
CASRIPGTPYNEQFF
TGTGCCAGCAGGATTCCCGGGACACCTTACAATGAGCAGTTCTTC
>TRBD1|few|TRBV28|TRBJ1-5
CASSLDRGNQPQHF
TGTGCCAGCAGTTTGGACAGGGGGAATCAGCCCCAGCATTTT
>TRBD1|NA|TRBV2|TRBJ1-4
CASSEGRGPEGKLFF
TGTGCCAGCAGTGAAGGGAGGGGGCCTGAAGGAAAACTGTTTTTT
>NA|NA|TRBV19|TRBJ1-1
CASSPGGQNTEAFF
TGTGCCAGTAGTCCCGGGGGTCAGAACACTGAAGCTTTCTTT
>TRBD1|NA|TRBV7-6|TRBJ2-3
CASSLQVPGGVTDTQYF
TGTGCCAGCAGCCTCCAGGTGCCAGGGGGCGTCACAGATACGCAGTATTTT
>TRBD2|NA|TRBV5-1|TRBJ2-5
CASSLELAGEETQYF
TGCGCCAGCAGCTTGGAACTAGCGGGGGAAGAGACCCAGTACTTC
>TRBD2|once|TRBV6-5|TRBJ2-7
CASKLLAGGEYEQYF
TGTGCCAGCAAACTACTAGCGGGAGGGGAATACGAGCAGTACTTC
>NA|NA|TRBV12-3/TRBV12-4|TRBJ2-5
CASSPKETQYF
TGTGCCAGCAGTCCCAAAGAGACCCAGTACTTC
>NA|NA|TRBV12-3/TRBV12-4|TRBJ2-5
CASSFGETQYF
TGTGCCAGCAGTTTCGGGGAGACCCAGTACTTC
>TRBD2|few|TRBV3-1/TRBV3-2|TRBJ2-5
CASSPGGGQETQYF
TGTGCCAGCAGCCCGGGGGGTGGTCAAGAGACCCAGTACTTC
>TRBD1|NA|TRBV9|TRBJ1-4
CASSVAAGGEKLFF
TGTGCCAGCAGCGTAGCTGCAGGGGGGGAAAAACTGTTTTTT
>TRBD1|NA|TRBV24-1|TRBJ2-2
CATSGTEATGELFF
TGTGCCACCAGCGGGACAGAGGCTACCGGGGAGCTGTTTTTT
>TRBD1|NA|TRBV5-1|TRBJ2-7
CASSSNIPRQGYEQYF
TGCGCCAGCAGCTCAAATATACCTCGACAGGGCTACGAGCAGTACTTC
>NA|NA|TRBV19|TRBJ1-5
CASSMVRGSGNQPQHF
TGTGCCAGTAGTATGGTGCGGGGTTCCGGCAATCAGCCCCAGCATTTT
>NA|NA|TRBV5-8|TRBJ1-2
CASSSTGWDGYTF
TGTGCCAGCAGCTCTACAGGGTGGGATGGCTACACCTTC
>NA|NA|TRBV6-5|TRBJ2-5
CASTSPGVETQYF
TGTGCCAGCACTTCCCCAGGGGTAGAGACCCAGTACTTC
>TRBD1|once|TRBV9|TRBJ2-7
CASSALEGAKQYF
TGTGCCAGCAGCGCGCTCGAGGGGGCCAAGCAGTACTTC
>NA|NA|TRBV18|TRBJ1-2
CASSPPTVNYGYTF
TGTGCCAGCTCACCACCGACAGTTAACTATGGCTACACCTTC
>TRBD1|NA|TRBV29-1|TRBJ1-1
CSGTPGQGAWNTEAFF
TGCAGCGGGACGCCGGGACAGGGGGCCTGGAACACTGAAGCTTTCTTT
>NA|NA|TRBV10-1|TRBJ1-2
CASRRLGTF
TGCGCCAGCAGAAGGCTAGGCACCTTC
>NA|NA|TRBV7-2|TRBJ2-2
CASSLTRVIGGELFF
TGTGCCAGCAGCTTGACTAGGGTTATAGGCGGGGAGCTGTTTTTT
>TRBD1|NA|TRBV19|TRBJ1-2
CASIDRGRSYGYTF
TGTGCCAGTATCGACAGGGGCCGTAGCTATGGCTACACCTTC
>TRBD2|NA|TRBV27|TRBJ2-2
CASSLSQIAGGNTGELFF
TGTGCCAGCAGTTTATCACAAATAGCGGGAGGAAACACCGGGGAGCTGTTTTTT
>NA|NA|TRBV7-6|TRBJ2-1
CASSLEGIYYNEQFF
TGTGCCAGCAGCTTAGAGGGGATCTACTACAATGAGCAGTTCTTC
>TRBD2|NA|TRBV15|TRBJ2-1
CATGRGRDEQFF
TGTGCCACTGGGAGGGGACGCGATGAGCAGTTCTTC
>NA|NA|TRBV11-2|TRBJ2-1
CASSLSLPWQGRRNEQFF
TGTGCCAGCAGCTTATCCCTACCGTGGCAGGGTAGAAGGAATGAGCAGTTCTTC
>TRBD1|NA|TRBV7-8|TRBJ2-1
CASSLLTGGNEQFF
TGTGCCAGCAGCCTGTTGACAGGGGGCAATGAGCAGTTCTTC
>NA|NA|TRBV7-9|TRBJ1-5
CASSLGLNQPQHF
TGTGCCAGCAGCTTGGGCCTCAATCAGCCCCAGCATTTT